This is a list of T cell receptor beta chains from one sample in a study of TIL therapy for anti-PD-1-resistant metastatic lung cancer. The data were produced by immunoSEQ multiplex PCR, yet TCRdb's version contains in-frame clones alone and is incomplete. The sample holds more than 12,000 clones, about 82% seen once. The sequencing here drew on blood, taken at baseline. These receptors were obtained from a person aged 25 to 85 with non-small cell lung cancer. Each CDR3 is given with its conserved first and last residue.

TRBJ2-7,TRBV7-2,CASSAQLLAGDEQYF
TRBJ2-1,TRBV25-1,CASSDLFGGSGQFF
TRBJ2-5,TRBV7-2,CASSSTPGGGGTQYF
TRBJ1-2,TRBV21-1,CASSKGEEDRDSHTF
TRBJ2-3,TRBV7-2,CALRPAGVTTDTQYF
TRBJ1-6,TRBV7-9,CASSLDTGNSPLHF
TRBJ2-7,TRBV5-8,CASSLGQHRTEQYF
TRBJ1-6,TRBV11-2,CASSSWALPGALHF
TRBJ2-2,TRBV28,CASSSAGGRTGELFF
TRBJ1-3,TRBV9,CASSVELLRSSGNTIYF
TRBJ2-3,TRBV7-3,CASSKAWTGDTDTQYF
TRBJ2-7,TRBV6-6,CASRATPNALKQYF
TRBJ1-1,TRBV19,CATGRGLSTEAFF
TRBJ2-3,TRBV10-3,CAISQGGQGIGDTQYF
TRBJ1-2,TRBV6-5,CASSTTGNYGYTF
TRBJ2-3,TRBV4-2,CASSQDWRPSGGDTQYF
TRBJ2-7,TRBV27,CASSSSYEQYF
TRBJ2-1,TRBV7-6,CASSLGLAGAQNEQFF
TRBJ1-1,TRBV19,CASSTGQGFTEAFF
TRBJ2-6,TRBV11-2,CASSFRSGANVLTF
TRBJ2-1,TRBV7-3,CASSPGLAGGRWFF
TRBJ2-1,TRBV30,CAWSTSGSRIRSYNEQFF
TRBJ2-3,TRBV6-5,CASNRGDPEDTQYF
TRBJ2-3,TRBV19,CASSKVGSTDTQYF
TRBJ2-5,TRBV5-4,CASSQGRREETQYF
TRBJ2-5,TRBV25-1,CASSRLRDRGIEETQYF
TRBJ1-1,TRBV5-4,CASSLPGQGANTEAFF